This T cell receptor (beta chain) was sequenced in a study of T cell clonality in common variable immunodeficiency. The V gene's germline CDR1 is SEHNR and CDR2 FQNEAQ (reference sequence). This CDR3 comprises 14 residues. Clones were sequenced by immunoSEQ multiplex PCR, and TCRdb holds only the in-frame ones, with some missing. The sample shows around 50,000 clones, no singletons; the ten largest hold roughly 5.9%. Concerning this clone itself: Its specificity is unknown. The junction departs from germline at one end; a sequencing error may be responsible. With the read ending 3 residues before the CDR3 end, the germline J gene is used to fill in that end.

Broader study findings: Links between repertoire features and CVID complications were heterogeneity-limited. Authors noted CVID clonality's cause needs subpopulation repertoire sequencing. Reportedly, TCR beta sequences from common variable immunodeficiency showed fewer deletions and N-nucleotide insertions.

Sequencing used peripheral blood mononuclear cells. The source is a person aged 18 to 75 in good health. J is TRBJ1-2 and V is TRBV7-9; D is ambiguous. CDR3 residues: CSSSVIAGTDTYTF. The part of the CDR3 DNA that was read is TGTTCCAGCAGCGTAATAGCGGGAACAGATACC.